The source of this T cell receptor (beta chain) is a study of cytomegalovirus exposure and HLA in healthy donors. Overall study findings and caveats: In a later analysis, donors in an Asian-associated ancestry cluster reportedly had fewer N-insertions in productive TCRs than the cohort mean.

The CDR3 sequence is 13 residues long. In germline, CDR1 is SQVTM, CDR2 ANQGSEA. V was cut by 7 bases and J by 5 bases, with 17 bases left in between. In the case of this clone: Its antigen is still unknown.

The PCR had 60 Vbeta and 13 Jbeta primers. Sequenced by immunoSEQ multiplex PCR; TCRdb stores in-frame clones only, minus some. The table shows about 150,000 clones, with 80% occurring only once. The TCR originated in a man aged 25-45 years in good health and CMV-seropositive. The sequenced sample was PBMCs. The chain employs TRBV29-1 and TRBJ2-5; D might be TRBD1 (6 bases). Written as DNA, the CDR3 is TGCAGCGGAGACCAACAGGGTTCGGAGACCCAGTACTTC. Amino acids: CSGDQQGSETQYF.